This TCR beta chain is drawn from a study of blood T cell repertoires in COVID-19. Whole-study context: The United States, Italy and Spain supplied acute and convalescent COVID-19 samples. In each case, the material was cDNA or gDNA derived from T cells, B-cell-depleted T cells, or PBMCs.

This clone was detected a few times. CDR1 and CDR2 (germline): MDHEN, SYDVKM. Trimming removed 5 bases from V and 6 bases from J, with 7 bases in between. The CDR3 has 11 amino acids. In the study's own analysis: Amplification from reference gene primers served as the basis for estimated nucleated cell counts. Profiling relied on immunoSEQ multiplex PCR, and the TCRdb table lists in-frame clones only, not all of them. V, J and clone size reflect that table, while D and trimming were determined from the DNA. This table holds 75,000 to 80,000 clones, around 90% found once. The clonotype originates from a human donor in a cohort sampled during active COVID-19. The chain links TRBV28 to TRBJ1-1; tentatively, D is TRBD1 (6 bases). Sequenced material: peripheral blood. The CDR3 region has the DNA TGTGCCAGCAGTGGGGGCCCTGAAGCTTTCTTT. This gives the protein CASSGGPEAFF.